The source of this T cell receptor beta chain is a study of blood T cell repertoires in COVID-19. Across the whole study: Acute-phase and convalescent COVID-19 samples originated in the United States, Italy and Spain.

V was clipped by 3 bases and J by 1 base; unmatched bases: 5. The CDR3 extends over 15 amino acids. Germline loops: CDR1 GTSNPN, CDR2 SVGIG (reference sequence). Clones were sequenced by immunoSEQ multiplex PCR, and TCRdb holds only the in-frame ones, with some missing. The sample has approximately 240,000 clones, around 88% seen once. This clone was observed a handful of times. The sequence came from a woman aged 25 to 45 who had recovered from COVID-19. The sequencing input was peripheral blood. V gene TRBV30 combines with J gene TRBJ1-5, with TRBD1 matching over 8 bases. The CDR3 nucleotides read TGTGCCTGGAGAACACAGGGGGGGAGCAATCAGCCCCAGCATTTT. It translates to CAWRTQGGSNQPQHF.